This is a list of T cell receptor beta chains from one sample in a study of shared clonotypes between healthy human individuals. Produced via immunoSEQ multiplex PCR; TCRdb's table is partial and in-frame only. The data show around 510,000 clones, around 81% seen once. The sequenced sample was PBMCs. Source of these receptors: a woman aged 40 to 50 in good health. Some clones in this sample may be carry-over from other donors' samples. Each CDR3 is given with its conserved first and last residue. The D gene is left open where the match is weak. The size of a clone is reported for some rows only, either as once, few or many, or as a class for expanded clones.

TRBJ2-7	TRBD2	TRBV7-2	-	CASSLATSGDEQYF	TGTGCCAGCAGCTTAGCGACTAGCGGGGACGAGCAGTACTTC
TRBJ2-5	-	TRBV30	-	CAWKGWETQYF	TGTGCCTGGAAGGGTTGGGAGACCCAGTACTTC
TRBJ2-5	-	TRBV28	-	CASSFPGAPDRETQYF	TGTGCCAGCAGTTTCCCGGGGGCCCCAGATCGAGAGACCCAGTACTTC
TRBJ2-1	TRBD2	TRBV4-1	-	CASSQVDVITSGNNEQFF	TGCGCCAGCAGCCAAGTGGACGTAATCACTAGCGGTAACAATGAGCAGTTCTTC
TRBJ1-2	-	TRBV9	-	CASSVAMDGTNYGYTF	TGTGCCAGCAGCGTAGCTATGGACGGCACCAACTATGGCTACACCTTC
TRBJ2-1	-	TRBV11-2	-	CASSRNRDRVYGQFF	TGTGCCAGCAGCCGAAACCGGGACCGAGTGTACGGGCAGTTCTTC
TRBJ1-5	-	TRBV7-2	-	CASSSGSNQPQHF	TGTGCCAGCAGCTCAGGCAGCAATCAGCCCCAGCATTTT
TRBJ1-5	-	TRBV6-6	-	CASSSGQYNQPQHF	TGTGCCAGCAGCTCCGGACAGTACAATCAGCCCCAGCATTTT
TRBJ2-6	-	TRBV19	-	CASSIGYSASGANVLTF	TGTGCCAGTAGTATCGGATATTCCGCCTCTGGGGCCAACGTCCTGACTTTC
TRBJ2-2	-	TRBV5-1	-	CASSLEWNTGELFF	TGCGCCAGCAGCTTGGAGTGGAACACCGGGGAGCTGTTTTTT
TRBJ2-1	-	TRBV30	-	CAWTAGAINEQFF	TGTGCCTGGACGGCAGGGGCGATCAATGAGCAGTTCTTC
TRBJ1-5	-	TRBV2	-	CASSVSPYSNQPQHF	TGTGCCAGCAGTGTTAGTCCTTATAGCAATCAGCCCCAGCATTTT
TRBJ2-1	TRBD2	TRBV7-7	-	CASSYRREVPNEQFF	TGTGCCAGCAGTTACAGGCGGGAGGTTCCCAATGAGCAGTTCTTC
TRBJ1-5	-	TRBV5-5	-	CASSLGPRSNQPQHF	TGTGCCAGCAGCTTGGGGCCGCGCAGCAATCAGCCCCAGCATTTT
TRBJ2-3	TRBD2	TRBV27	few	CASSQLAGGGADTQYF	TGTGCCAGCAGTCAATTAGCGGGAGGGGGTGCAGATACGCAGTATTTT
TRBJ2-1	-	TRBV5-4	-	CASSLARPNEQFF	TGTGCCAGCAGCTTGGCCAGGCCCAATGAGCAGTTCTTC
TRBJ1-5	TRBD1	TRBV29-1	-	CSVGWDSRRAQPQHF	TGCAGCGTTGGGTGGGACAGTAGACGGGCTCAGCCCCAGCATTTT
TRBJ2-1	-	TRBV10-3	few	CAISQLASNEQFF	TGTGCCATCAGTCAACTGGCAAGCAATGAGCAGTTCTTC
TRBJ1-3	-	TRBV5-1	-	CASSRTAGNTIYF	TGCGCCAGCAGCCGGACGGCTGGAAACACCATATATTTT
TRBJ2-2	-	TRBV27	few	CASSFLSAPNTGELFF	TGTGCCAGCAGTTTCCTTTCGGCCCCGAACACCGGGGAGCTGTTTTTT
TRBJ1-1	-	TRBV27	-	CASSFGPEAFF	TGTGCCAGCAGTTTTGGACCTGAAGCTTTCTTT
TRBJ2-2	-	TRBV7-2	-	CASSLLRDSGELFF	TGTGCCAGCAGCTTACTGCGGGACAGCGGGGAGCTGTTTTTT
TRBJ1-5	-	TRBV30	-	CAWPAPGNNQPQHF	TGTGCCTGGCCCGCTCCAGGGAACAATCAGCCCCAGCATTTT
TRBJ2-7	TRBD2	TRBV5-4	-	CASSLASSGTNYEQYF	TGTGCCAGCAGCTTGGCATCTAGCGGGACAAATTACGAGCAGTACTTC
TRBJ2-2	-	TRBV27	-	CASSPTWTGELFF	TGTGCCAGCAGTCCAACTTGGACCGGGGAGCTGTTTTTT
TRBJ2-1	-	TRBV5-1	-	CASSLGGLSNEQFF	TGCGCCAGCAGCTTGGGAGGACTATCCAATGAGCAGTTCTTC
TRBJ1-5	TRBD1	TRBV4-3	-	CASSQRTGGAWPQHF	TGCGCCAGCAGCCAACGGACAGGGGGAGCTTGGCCCCAGCATTTT
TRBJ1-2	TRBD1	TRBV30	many	CAWSVKTGPYGYTF	TGTGCCTGGAGTGTCAAGACAGGGCCTTATGGCTACACCTTC
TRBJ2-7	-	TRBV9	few	CASSVDGYPVEQYF	TGTGCCAGCAGCGTAGACGGGTATCCGGTCGAGCAGTACTTC
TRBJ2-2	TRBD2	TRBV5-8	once	CASRLGLANTGELFF	TGTGCCAGCAGGTTGGGACTAGCGAACACCGGGGAGCTGTTTTTT
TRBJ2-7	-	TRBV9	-	CASSVKGSEVYEQYF	TGTGCCAGCAGCGTAAAGGGCAGCGAGGTTTACGAGCAGTACTTC
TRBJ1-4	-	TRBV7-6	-	CASSDSRDLGEKLFF	TGTGCCAGCAGCGACTCGCGGGACTTGGGTGAAAAACTGTTTTTT
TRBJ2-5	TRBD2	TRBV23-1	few	CASKRGRKGRETQYF	TGCGCCAGCAAGCGGGGGAGGAAGGGACGAGAGACCCAGTACTTC
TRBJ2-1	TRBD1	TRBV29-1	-	CSVNRQGINEQFF	TGCAGCGTAAACCGACAGGGTATCAATGAGCAGTTCTTC
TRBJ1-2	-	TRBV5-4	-	CASSPFRGSNYGYTF	TGTGCCAGCAGCCCGTTCAGGGGCAGCAACTATGGCTACACCTTC
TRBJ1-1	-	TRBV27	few	CASSFWGPKEAFF	TGTGCCAGCAGTTTCTGGGGCCCCAAGGAAGCTTTCTTT
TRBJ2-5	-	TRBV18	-	CASSPLPQETQYF	TGTGCCAGCTCACCACTTCCACAAGAGACCCAGTACTTC
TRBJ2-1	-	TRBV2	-	CASLGGMVGNEQFF	TGTGCCAGCCTTGGCGGGATGGTGGGCAATGAGCAGTTCTTC
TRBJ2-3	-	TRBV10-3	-	CAIETEGTDTQYF	TGTGCCATCGAAACAGAGGGGACAGATACGCAGTATTTT
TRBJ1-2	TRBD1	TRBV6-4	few	CASSSDRGRGYTF	TGTGCCAGCAGTTCCGACAGGGGTCGGGGCTACACCTTC
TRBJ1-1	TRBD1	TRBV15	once	CATSGRARDRGNTEAFF	TGTGCCACCAGCGGGAGGGCCCGGGACAGGGGGAACACTGAAGCTTTCTTT
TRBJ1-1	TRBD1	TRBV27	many	CASSRTGGYTEAFF	TGTGCCAGCAGTAGGACAGGTGGGTACACTGAAGCTTTCTTT
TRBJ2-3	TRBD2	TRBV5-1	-	CASSSGGLAGSDTQYF	TGCGCCAGCAGCTCCGGGGGACTAGCGGGATCAGATACGCAGTATTTT
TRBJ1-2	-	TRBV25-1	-	CASSERGPNYGYTF	TGTGCCAGCAGTGAGCGCGGCCCTAACTATGGCTACACCTTC
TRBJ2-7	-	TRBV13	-	CASSLGRDSYEQYF	TGTGCCAGCAGCTTAGGGCGGGACTCCTACGAGCAGTACTTC
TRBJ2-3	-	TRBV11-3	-	CASSQLAGGAQYF	TGTGCCAGCAGCCAACTAGCTGGGGGTGCGCAGTATTTT
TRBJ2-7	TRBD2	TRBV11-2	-	CASSLGTSGSLARGQYF	TGTGCCAGCAGCTTAGGTACTAGCGGGAGTTTAGCGCGGGGGCAGTACTTC
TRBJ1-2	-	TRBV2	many	CASSRDTNYGYTF	TGTGCCAGCAGTCGGGACACCAACTATGGCTACACCTTC
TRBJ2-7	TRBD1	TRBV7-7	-	CASSRDRLSYEQYF	TGTGCTAGCAGCCGGGACAGGCTTTCCTACGAGCAGTACTTC
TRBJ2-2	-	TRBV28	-	CASSRGFNTGELFF	TGTGCCAGCAGCCGAGGATTTAACACCGGGGAGCTGTTTTTT
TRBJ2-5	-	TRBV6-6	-	CASSYIETQYF	TGTGCCAGCAGTTACATCGAGACCCAGTACTTC
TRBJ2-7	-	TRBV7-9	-	CASSLGRDRAYEQYF	TGTGCCAGCAGCCTCGGGAGGGACAGAGCCTACGAGCAGTACTTC
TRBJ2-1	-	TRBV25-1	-	CASSEWSYNEQFF	TGTGCCAGCAGTGAATGGTCCTACAATGAGCAGTTCTTC
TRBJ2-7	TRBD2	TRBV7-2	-	CASSPGLAGGWEQYF	TGTGCCAGCAGCCCGGGACTAGCGGGAGGGTGGGAGCAGTACTTC
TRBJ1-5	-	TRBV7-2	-	CASSLNGDQPQHF	TGTGCCAGCAGCTTAAACGGGGATCAGCCCCAGCATTTT
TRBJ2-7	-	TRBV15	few	CATSLGTTELEQYF	TGTGCCACCAGCCTTGGGACAACGGAACTTGAGCAGTACTTC
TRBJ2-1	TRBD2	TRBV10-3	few	CAISGGTSGNDEQFF	TGTGCCATCAGTGGGGGGACTAGCGGGAACGATGAGCAGTTCTTC
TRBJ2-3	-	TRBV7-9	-	CASSLVTGETDTQYF	TGTGCCAGCAGCTTAGTGACGGGAGAGACAGATACGCAGTATTTT